This T cell receptor beta chain was captured in a study of T-cell memory formation after mild COVID-19. TCRdb reprocessed the 5' RACE reads via MiXCR and lists one record per CDR3 protein. The repertoire includes around 500,000 distinct CDR3 sequences, roughly 18% of them detected once, and 10% to 15% sits in the top ten. The germline gives CDR1 SGHRS, CDR2 YFSETQ. The germline V and J ends were trimmed by 0 bases and 2 bases, with 17 bases remaining between them. The CDR3 has 17 residues. This clonotype was seen a handful of times. The source of this sequence is an adult woman who had mild COVID-19 (a few samples of this study predate the infection). Cell type and time point are not known. Input material: PBMCs or a T cell subset sorted from them (not recorded which). The rearrangement links TRBV5-1 to TRBJ1-1; no definite D call. For the CDR3, the DNA is TGCGCCAGCAGCTTGGAAAAGGTGAAGACTTTTAACACTGAAGCTTTCTTT. As protein: CASSLEKVKTFNTEAFF. The complete variable domain, with remaining parts taken from reference TRBV5-1 and TRBJ1-1, reads KAGVTQTPRYLIKTRGQQVTLSCSPISGHRSVSWYQQTPGQGLQFLFEYFSETQRNKGNFPGRFSGRQFSNSRSEMNVSTLELGDSALYLCASSLEKVKTFNTEAFFGQGTRLTVV.